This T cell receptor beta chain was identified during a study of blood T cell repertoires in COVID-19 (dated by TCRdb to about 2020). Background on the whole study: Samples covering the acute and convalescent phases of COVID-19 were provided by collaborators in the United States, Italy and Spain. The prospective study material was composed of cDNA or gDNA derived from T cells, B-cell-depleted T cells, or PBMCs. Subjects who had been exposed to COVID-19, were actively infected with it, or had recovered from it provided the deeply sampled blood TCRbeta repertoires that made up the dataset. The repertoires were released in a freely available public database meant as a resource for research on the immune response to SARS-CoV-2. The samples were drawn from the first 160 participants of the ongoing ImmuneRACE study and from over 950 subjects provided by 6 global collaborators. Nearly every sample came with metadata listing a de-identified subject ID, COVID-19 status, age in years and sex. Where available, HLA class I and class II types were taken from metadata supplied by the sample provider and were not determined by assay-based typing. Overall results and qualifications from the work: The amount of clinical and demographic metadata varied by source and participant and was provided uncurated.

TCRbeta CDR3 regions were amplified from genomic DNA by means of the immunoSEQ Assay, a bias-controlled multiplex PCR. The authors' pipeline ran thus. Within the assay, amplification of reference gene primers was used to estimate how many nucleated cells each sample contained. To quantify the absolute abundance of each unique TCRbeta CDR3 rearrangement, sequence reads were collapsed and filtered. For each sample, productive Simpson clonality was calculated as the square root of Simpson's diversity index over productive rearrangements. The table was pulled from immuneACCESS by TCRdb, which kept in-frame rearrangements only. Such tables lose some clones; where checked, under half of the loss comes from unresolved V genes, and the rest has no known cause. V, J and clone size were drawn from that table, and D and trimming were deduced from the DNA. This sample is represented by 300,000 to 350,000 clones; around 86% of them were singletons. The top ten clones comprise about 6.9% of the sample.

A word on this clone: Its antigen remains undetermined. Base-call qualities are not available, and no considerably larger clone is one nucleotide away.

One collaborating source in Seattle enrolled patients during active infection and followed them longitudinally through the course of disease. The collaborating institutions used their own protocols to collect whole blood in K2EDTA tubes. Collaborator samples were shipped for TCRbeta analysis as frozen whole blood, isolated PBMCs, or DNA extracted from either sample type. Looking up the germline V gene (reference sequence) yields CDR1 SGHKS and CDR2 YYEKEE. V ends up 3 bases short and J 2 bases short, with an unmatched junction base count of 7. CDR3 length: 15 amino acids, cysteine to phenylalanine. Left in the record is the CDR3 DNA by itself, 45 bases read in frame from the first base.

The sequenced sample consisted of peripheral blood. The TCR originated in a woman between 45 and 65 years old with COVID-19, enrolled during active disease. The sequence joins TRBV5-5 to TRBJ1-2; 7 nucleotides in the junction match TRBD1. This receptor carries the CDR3 CASSWETGLNYGYTF. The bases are TGTGCCAGCAGCTGGGAGACAGGGCTAAACTATGGCTACACCTTC.